The 9 T cell receptor beta chains below come from one sample, sequenced in a study of T cell clones after liver transplantation. The protocol was immunoSEQ multiplex PCR, while the TCRdb copy is restricted to in-frame clones and leaves out a portion. The sample includes approximately 55,000 clones, roughly 71% of them seen just once. Sequences were derived from CD4+ T cells from blood, sampled about 56 months after liver transplant. The receptors here all came from a human patient who received a liver transplant. Some T cells may have come from the graft donor.

The V call is TRBV7-2, the J call TRBJ1-2; TRBD1 agrees at 9 bases. The J segment lost 4 bases and the V segment lost 4 bases, leaving 4 bases of the junction unmatched. CDR3 size: 14 residues. Germline V lookup: CDR1 SGHTA, CDR2 FQGNSA. CDR3 in amino acids: CASSSGQGTYGYTF. DNA for the CDR3: TGTGCCAGCAGCTCGGGACAGGGTACCTATGGCTACACCTTC.

The genes are TRBV7-9 and TRBJ1-2; 7 bases fit TRBD1. With V trimmed by 6 bases and J by 2 bases, 3 bases remained unmatched. The germline V gene has CDR1 SEHNR and CDR2 FQNEAQ (reference sequence). This CDR3 spans 13 amino acids. The CDR3 region is CASRGTDNYGYTF. The CDR3 DNA is TGTGCCAGCAGGGGGACAGACAACTATGGCTACACCTTC.

This clone was counted between two and nine times. The rearrangement joins TRBV18 to TRBJ1-3; D uncertain. The CDR3 extends over 12 amino acids. Germline V gene data show CDR1 as KGHSH and CDR2 as LQKENI. Trimming took off 6 bases at V and 4 bases at J, with 7 bases between the two ends. The CDR3 reads CASSLGGNTIYF. The CDR3, as DNA: TGTGCCAGCTCCCTCGGAGGAAACACCATATATTTT. Looking up the rest from reference TRBV18 and TRBJ1-3 gives the full variable domain: NAGVMQNPRHLVRRRGQEARLRCSPMKGHSHVYWYRQLPEEGLKFMVYLQKENIIDESGMPKERFSAEFPKEGPSILRIQQVVRGDSAAYFCASSLGGNTIYFGEGSWLTVV.

The chain combines TRBV18 with TRBJ1-2; 11 nucleotides agree with TRBD1. V trimming: 2 bases; J trimming: 8 bases; junction bases outside the gene matches: 4. Germline V gene data show CDR1 as KGHSH and CDR2 as LQKENI. The CDR3 is 14 residues long. This CDR3 is CASSPGDRGRGYTF. CDR3 coding DNA: TGTGCCAGCTCACCAGGGGACAGGGGGAGAGGCTACACCTTC.

This clone was found once. The V and J genes are TRBV5-4 and TRBJ2-5; 9 nucleotides line up with TRBD1. V shed 3 bases, J shed 2 bases, and the junction held 2 bases outside the gene matches. From germline, CDR1 is SGHNT and CDR2 YYREEE (reference sequence). This CDR3 spans 14 amino acids. The CDR3 DNA is TGTGCCAGCAGCTCAGGACAGGGGCAAGAGACCCAGTACTTC. Translating gives CASSSGQGQETQYF.

This clone appeared a single time. V usage is TRBV2 and J usage is TRBJ2-1; 9 bases line up with TRBD2. Trimming cost V 6 bases and J 9 bases; bases outside gene matches: 9. Germline lookup yields CDR1 SNHLY and CDR2 FYNNEI. The CDR3 length is 14 residues. CDR3: CASRREGVWGEQFF. The CDR3 nucleotides are TGTGCCAGCAGGCGGGAGGGGGTCTGGGGTGAGCAGTTCTTC.

This rearrangement joins TRBV19 to TRBJ1-1; the D is unclear. The V and J ends lost 3 bases and 1 base respectively, with 6 bases between them. The CDR3 is made up of 13 amino acids. The germline gives CDR1 LNHDA, CDR2 SQIVND (reference sequence). DNA for the CDR3: TGTGCCAGTAGTATGACTGAGAACACTGAAGCTTTCTTT. This encodes CASSMTENTEAFF.

J is TRBJ1-4 and V is TRBV9; 7 bases are shared with TRBD1. Germline V gene data show CDR1 as SGDLS and CDR2 as YYNGEE. The CDR3 contains 15 residues. V lost 0 bases, J lost 6 bases, and 5 bases stayed unmatched. The CDR3 nucleotides are TGTGCCAGCAGCGTAGGTTGGCAGGGGGATGAAAAACTGTTTTTT. This sequence encodes CASSVGWQGDEKLFF.

Only a few counts were recorded for this clone. The chain is built from TRBV19 and TRBJ1-5; possible D gene TRBD1, 5 bases. This CDR3 spans 14 amino acids. The V end lost 3 bases, the J end lost 4 bases, and 10 bases lay between the germline ends. The V gene's germline CDR1 is LNHDA and CDR2 SQIVND (reference sequence). In DNA, the CDR3 is TGTGCCAGTAGTATTCCGTCAGGGAATCAGCCCCAGCATTTT. Translating gives CASSIPSGNQPQHF.